This T cell receptor (beta chain) was retrieved from a study of blood T cell repertoires in COVID-19. Study details: From T cells, B-cell-depleted T cells, or PBMCs came the material, which was cDNA or gDNA.

Per germline, CDR1 ENHRY and CDR2 SYGVKD. The CDR3 has 13 residues. J gave up 2 bases and V 3 bases, and 1 base lay outside the gene matches. Produced via immunoSEQ multiplex PCR; TCRdb's table is partial and in-frame only. The sample yields 110,000 to 150,000 clones, 65% to 85% seen once. This TCR was recovered from a woman in her sixties or seventies with acute or convalescent COVID-19. The specimen sequenced was peripheral blood. V and J are TRBV10-3 and TRBJ2-7; 7 bases align to TRBD1. CDR3 protein: CAISEQGPYEQYF. The CDR3, as DNA: TGTGCCATCAGTGAACAGGGGCCCTACGAGCAGTACTTC.